This record concerns one TCR beta chain sequence. The data originate from a study of blood T cell repertoires in COVID-19. Study-wide background: The United States, Italy and Spain were the sources of the acute and convalescent COVID-19 samples. PBMCs, B-cell-depleted T cells, or T cells were the source of the cDNA or gDNA that made up the material.

The authors' processing: Nucleated cell counts were estimated from reference gene primer amplification. Only in-frame clones appear in the TCRdb table, and some are missing; sequencing was by immunoSEQ multiplex PCR. V, J and clone size reflect that table, while D and trimming were determined from the DNA. The repertoire consists of about 150,000 clones, with about nine tenths occurring once and the leading ten covering about 4%. Germline assignment: CDR1 MDHEN and CDR2 SYDVKM. The trim removed 3 bases at V and 4 bases at J, leaving 24 bases unmatched. CDR3 length: 20 residues. The chain links TRBV28 to TRBJ2-7, with TRBD2 matching 7 bases. Sequencing input: peripheral blood. The TCR was taken from a woman in her sixties with active or convalescent COVID-19. The CDR3 here is CASSFRPWNSGGPGRYEQYF. Written as DNA, the CDR3 is TGTGCCAGCAGTTTTCGTCCCTGGAACTCGGGAGGCCCGGGCCGATACGAGCAGTACTTC.